This TCR beta chain stems from a study of cytomegalovirus exposure and HLA in healthy donors. Germline V gene sequence: CDR1 SGHNT, CDR2 YYREEE (reference sequence). The V and J ends lost 2 bases and 4 bases, in that order; junction bases with no gene match: 5. CDR3 length: 15 residues. A multiplex PCR was run with 60 Vbeta primers and 13 Jbeta primers. Profiling relied on immunoSEQ multiplex PCR, and the TCRdb table lists in-frame clones only, not all of them. The table lists approximately 76,000 clones, roughly 78% of them singletons. The clonotype comes from a man aged 30 to 45 in good health and CMV-seronegative. The sample was PBMCs. V usage is TRBV5-4 and J usage is TRBJ1-2; 10 nucleotides match TRBD1. CDR3 amino acids: CASSFPDRGGYGYTF. CDR3 bases: TGTGCCAGCAGCTTCCCGGACAGGGGGGGCTATGGCTACACCTTC.